Below, 16 T cell receptor beta chains from the same sample are listed, as sequenced in a study of cytomegalovirus exposure and HLA in healthy donors. Researchers ran the PCR with 60 Vbeta and 13 Jbeta primers. Clones were sequenced by immunoSEQ multiplex PCR, and TCRdb holds only the in-frame ones, with some missing. The data show about 170,000 clones, with approximately 80% seen just once and around 0.8% held by the top ten. Sequenced input: PBMCs. The source of these receptors is a woman under 30 in good health and CMV-seronegative.

The V gene is TRBV27, the J gene TRBJ2-1; TRBD2 aligns across 7 bases. Trimming removed 4 bases from V and 0 bases from J; junction bases left unmatched: 9. The CDR3 totals 17 residues. Germline CDR1 reads MNHEY; CDR2 reads SMNVEV (reference sequence). This CDR3 is CASSSWGGVSSYNEQFF. CDR3 in DNA: TGTGCCAGCAGTTCATGGGGAGGGGTGAGCTCCTACAATGAGCAGTTCTTC.

This clone appeared a few times. This chain links TRBV28 with TRBJ2-3; 8 bases align to TRBD2. Germline CDR1 MDHEN, CDR2 SYDVKM. The ends lost 6 bases at V and 0 bases at J; junction bases unmatched: 5. The CDR3 is 15 amino acids. CDR3 sequence: CASRRGDGSTDTQYF. CDR3 sequence (DNA): TGTGCCAGCAGGCGGGGGGACGGAAGCACAGATACGCAGTATTTT.

The rearrangement joins TRBV4-1 to TRBJ1-1; D may be TRBD1 (6 bases). Trimming pared 8 bases from V and 1 base from J, leaving 14 bases between. CDR3 length: 14 residues. Germline V gene sequence: CDR1 MGHRA, CDR2 YSYEKL. The CDR3 DNA is TGCGCCAGCCGCAACAGGGCTACGAACACTGAAGCTTTCTTT. Its protein is CASRNRATNTEAFF.

The J gene is TRBJ2-3, the V gene TRBV28, with TRBD2 matching 14 bases. The germline V gene has CDR1 MDHEN and CDR2 SYDVKM. Trimming removed 5 bases from V and 6 bases from J; junction bases left unmatched: 7. The length of the CDR3 is 16 residues. CDR3 protein: CASSHPGLAGVDTQYF. The CDR3 DNA reads as TGTGCCAGCAGTCACCCGGGACTAGCGGGAGTTGATACGCAGTATTTT.

The genes are TRBV29-1 and TRBJ1-1, with a tentative D call TRBD1 (5 bases). The ends were cut back, 2 bases at V and 5 bases at J, with 15 bases in the middle. The CDR3 totals 14 residues. Germline CDR1 SQVTM, CDR2 ANQGSEA. The CDR3 DNA sequence: TGCAGCGTTGAAACGAGACAGAGTCGAACTGAAGCTTTCTTT. It encodes CSVETRQSRTEAFF.

In the case of this clone: Other nucleotide sequences from this sample produce the same CDR3. The chain links TRBV12-1 to TRBJ2-7; no DNA check was done on the table's D call, TRBD1. TRBV12-1 corresponds to a pseudogene. This CDR3 is 16 amino acids long. Here the CDR3 reads CASSFEAVRGRYEQYF. Written as DNA, the CDR3 is TGTGCCAGCAGCTTTGAGGCCGTTAGGGGGCGGTACGAGCAGTACTTC.

V is TRBV30 and J is TRBJ1-4; D ambiguous. This CDR3 comprises 12 residues. Germline V lookup: CDR1 GTSNPN, CDR2 SVGIG (reference sequence). Trimming shortened V by 3 bases and J by 8 bases, and 10 bases separated the two germline ends. Here the CDR3 DNA reads TGTGCCTGGAGCACGACGGGGGAAAAACTGTTTTTT. Protein product: CAWSTTGEKLFF.

The chain's CDR3 is CASSLGFGTVNIRPYEQYF. DNA of the CDR3: TGTGCCAGCAGCTTAGGTTTCGGGACAGTAAACATACGGCCCTACGAGCAGTACTTC. The V call is TRBV7-8, the J call TRBJ2-7; 7 bases line up with TRBD1. The trim removed 1 base at V and 2 bases at J, leaving 17 bases unmatched. Germline V gives CDR1 SGHVS, CDR2 FQNEAQ. CDR3 length equals 19 residues.

This sequence joins TRBV5-6 and TRBJ1-1; weak D call: TRBD1 (5 bases). Trimming shortened V by 4 bases and J by 3 bases, and 10 bases separated the two germline ends. The germline V gene has CDR1 SGHDT and CDR2 YYEEEE. The CDR3 runs to 13 residues. CDR3 DNA: TGTGCCAGCAGCAGGTCCAGGGACACTGAAGCTTTCTTT. This codes for CASSRSRDTEAFF.

This rearrangement joins TRBV7-9 to TRBJ2-3; 7 nucleotides agree with TRBD1. The length of the CDR3 is 13 residues. The trim removed 6 bases at V and 6 bases at J, leaving 6 bases unmatched. Germline V gene lookup returns CDR1 SEHNR and CDR2 FQNEAQ (reference sequence). CDR3 bases: TGTGCCAGCAGTTCCTCACAGGGGGATACGCAGTATTTT. Translating gives CASSSSQGDTQYF.

This chain links TRBV5-1 with TRBJ2-7; TRBD2 matches at 10 bases. CDR1 is SGHRS and CDR2 is YFSETQ in the germline V gene. J gave up 4 bases and V 5 bases, and 9 bases lay outside the gene matches. The CDR3 spans 15 residues. CDR3 bases: TGCGCCAGCAGTCGCAGCGGGAGGGCCTTTTACGAGCAGTACTTC. Translated, it gives CASSRSGRAFYEQYF. Filled out from reference TRBV5-1 and TRBJ2-7, the complete variable domain reads KAGVTQTPRYLIKTRGQQVTLSCSPISGHRSVSWYQQTPGQGLQFLFEYFSETQRNKGNFPGRFSGRQFSNSRSEMNVSTLELGDSALYLCASSRSGRAFYEQYFGPGTRLTVT.

The V and J genes are TRBV15 and TRBJ1-5; 7 bases match TRBD1. V dropped 4 bases and J dropped 6; count of bases not matched to a gene: 6. CDR3 length equals 14 residues. Germline V CDR1 and CDR2: LNHNV, YYDKDF (reference sequence). The CDR3 region has the DNA TGTGCCACCAGCAATCACAGGGGAACTCAGCCCCAGCATTTT. This encodes CATSNHRGTQPQHF.

V usage is TRBV21-1 and J usage is TRBJ2-2; TRBD1 is the table's D call, not checked against the DNA. TRBV21-1 is marked as a pseudogene. This CDR3 contains 19 residues. This CDR3 reads CASSTTGGVSPFNTGELFF. CDR3 sequence (DNA): TGTGCCAGCAGCACTACAGGGGGAGTTTCCCCTTTTAACACCGGGGAGCTGTTTTTT.

The CDR3 bases are TGTGCCAGCAGCTCCCGGAGGAACACTGAAGCTTTCTTT. Translation gives CASSSRRNTEAFF. The chain has TRBV11-2 and TRBJ1-1; no reliable D call. Per germline, CDR1 SGHAT and CDR2 FQNNGV. The V end was cut by 4 bases, the J end by 1 base, with 7 bases between. The CDR3 consists of 13 residues. Variable domain in full (rest from reference TRBV11-2 and TRBJ1-1): EAGVAQSPRYKIIEKRQSVAFWCNPISGHATLYWYQQILGQGPKLLIQFQNNGVVDDSQLPKDRFSAERLKGVDSTLKIQPAKLEDSAVYLCASSSRRNTEAFFGQGTRLTVV.

The chain couples TRBV27 to TRBJ2-5, with 8 bases matching TRBD2. This CDR3 is built from 16 residues. Trimming removed 6 bases from V and 3 bases from J; junction bases left unmatched: 12. Germline assignment: CDR1 MNHEY and CDR2 SMNVEV (reference sequence). CDR3 sequence reads: CASRRLLRAGEETQYF. The CDR3 bases are TGTGCCAGCAGACGCCTACTTAGAGCGGGAGAAGAGACCCAGTACTTC.

The chain combines TRBV2 with TRBJ2-7; TRBD2 aligns across 10 bases. Germline V gene data show CDR1 as SNHLY and CDR2 as FYNNEI. Unmatched junction bases numbered 7, after V lost 6 bases and J lost 2 bases. The CDR3 is made up of 15 amino acids. The CDR3 sequence is CASRPTSGATYEQYF. The DNA of the CDR3 is TGTGCCAGCAGACCTACTAGCGGGGCAACCTACGAGCAGTACTTC.